Listed here are 28 T cell receptor beta chains from one sample, sequenced in a study of blood T cell repertoires in COVID-19 (dated by TCRdb to about 2020). The library relied on the immunoSEQ multiplex PCR assay. The immuneACCESS repertoire file appears here via TCRdb, limited to in-frame rearrangements. These files lack a portion of the clones; in checked studies, under half of the deficit traces to unresolved V genes, and the cause of the others is not known. A total of about 220,000 clones appear in this sample, 87% of them only once. The ten largest clones take up just over 2.5% of the sample. Sequences were obtained from PBMCs or T cells enriched from blood (not recorded which). All receptors come from a woman between 25 and 40 years old with acute COVID-19.

The chain recombines TRBV29-1 with TRBJ2-1; D gene unclear. The CDR3 consists of 12 residues. The V gene's germline CDR1 is SQVTM and CDR2 ANQGSEA. The germline V and J ends were trimmed by 3 bases and 8 bases, with 11 bases remaining between them. This CDR3 reads CSVDLHMHEQFF. The CDR3 DNA is TGCAGCGTTGACCTCCACATGCATGAGCAGTTCTTC.

The chain recombines TRBV11-2 with TRBJ1-1; perhaps TRBD1 as D (5 bases). The CDR3 contains 13 residues. V was clipped by 5 bases and J by 2 bases, with 9 bases between them. Germline CDR1 reads SGHAT; CDR2 reads FQNNGV. The CDR3 nucleotides read TGTGCCAGCAGCCCTGACAGTAACACTGAAGCTTTCTTT. This sequence encodes CASSPDSNTEAFF.

The chain carries TRBV10-3 and TRBJ2-5; 7 bases fit TRBD2. The germline gives CDR1 ENHRY, CDR2 SYGVKD. This CDR3 is 13 amino acids long. V lost 3 bases and J lost 4; bases outside the gene matches: 2. For the CDR3, the DNA is TGTGCCATCAGTGACGGGGAGGGAGAGACCCAGTACTTC. Its protein product is CAISDGEGETQYF.

The CDR3 protein is CASSLGGTGGGETQYF. The CDR3 DNA follows: TGTGCCAGCAGCTTAGGTGGGACAGGGGGCGGGGAGACCCAGTACTTC. J is TRBJ2-5 and V is TRBV7-2; 12 positions match TRBD1. With 1 base clipped from V and 5 bases from J, the junction kept 5 bases outside the gene matches. CDR1 is SGHTA and CDR2 is FQGNSA in the germline V gene. The CDR3 spans 16 residues.

The V and J genes are TRBV10-2 and TRBJ1-2; D may be TRBD1 (5 bases). CDR1 is WSHSY and CDR2 is SAAADI in the germline V gene. There are 13 residues in the CDR3. CDR3 in DNA: TGCGCTATTGCGCCAGGGCCTAACTATGGCTACACCTTC. Protein product: CAIAPGPNYGYTF.

The genes are TRBV27 and TRBJ1-2; 10 nucleotides match TRBD1. In germline, CDR1 is MNHEY, CDR2 SMNVEV (reference sequence). CDR3 length equals 14 residues. V gave up 3 bases and J gave up 4 bases; unmatched junction bases: 2. The CDR3 loop reads CASSLRDRGYGYTF. Written as DNA, the CDR3 is TGTGCCAGCAGTTTGAGGGACAGGGGCTATGGCTACACCTTC.

The chain links TRBV10-1 to TRBJ1-6; D ambiguous. The germline gives CDR1 WNHNN, CDR2 SYGVQD (reference sequence). The ends were cut back, 2 bases at V and 7 bases at J, with 9 bases in the middle. This CDR3 contains 14 residues. The CDR3 DNA reads TGCGCCAGCAGTGAGACTCTGGAGAATTCACCCCTCCACTTT. This gives the protein CASSETLENSPLHF.

This clone has a single count. The chain recombines TRBV27 with TRBJ2-7; D is possibly TRBD2 (5 bases). The ends were cut back, 0 bases at V and 2 bases at J, with 14 bases in the middle. The CDR3 length is 16 residues. CDR1 and CDR2 (germline): MNHEY, SMNVEV (reference sequence). CDR3 sequence (DNA): TGTGCCAGCAGTTTATCCGGGGAGTCGAACACCTACGAGCAGTACTTC. This codes for CASSLSGESNTYEQYF.

The chain employs TRBV7-9 and TRBJ1-5; 9 positions agree with TRBD1. Trimming removed 3 bases from V and 3 bases from J; junction bases left unmatched: 6. The CDR3 covers 16 residues. Germline CDR1 is SEHNR and CDR2 is FQNEAQ (reference sequence). As DNA, the CDR3 is TGTGCCAGCAGCTTGGGGACAGGGAGAAACAATCAGCCCCAGCATTTT. This codes for CASSLGTGRNNQPQHF.

Remarks on this clone: A read error is likely, as this CDR3 ends without the conserved phenylalanine or tryptophan. The DNA is omitted, as the CDR3 cannot be located on it reliably, and the CDR3 follows TCRdb's listing. V usage is TRBV18 and J usage is TRBJ2-7; TRBD2, the table's D call, lacks a check against the DNA. Both ends counted, the CDR3 spans 10 residues. CDR1 and CDR2 (germline): KGHSH, LQKENI. The CDR3 protein is CASSLHKRRS.

The gene calls are TRBV9 and TRBJ2-1; TRBD2 matches 12 bases. Germline CDR1 reads SGDLS; CDR2 reads YYNGEE. The V and J ends lost 4 bases and 5 bases, in that order; junction bases with no gene match: 7. CDR3 size: 16 residues. The CDR3 DNA reads as TGTGCCAGCAGCATATTGGCTAGCGGGGGGGACAATGAGCAGTTCTTC. It translates to CASSILASGGDNEQFF.

Here the CDR3 DNA reads TGTGCCAGCAGCTCCATAGGGGGGACAGAAATAGCAACTAATGAAAAACTGTTTTTT. Amino acid sequence: CASSSIGGTEIATNEKLFF. The chain couples TRBV7-8 to TRBJ1-4, with TRBD1 identical over 7 bases. V shed 4 bases, J shed 0 bases, and the junction held 14 bases outside the gene matches. This CDR3 has 19 amino acids. CDR1 is SGHVS, CDR2 FQNEAQ, per germline. Combining the CDR3 with reference TRBV7-8 and TRBJ1-4 gives the whole variable domain GAGVSQSPRYKVAKRGQDVALRCDPISGHVSLFWYQQALGQGPEFLTYFQNEAQLDKSGLPSDRFFAERPEGSVSTLKIQRTQQEDSAVYLCASSSIGGTEIATNEKLFFGSGTQLSVL.

The rearrangement uses TRBV11-3 and TRBJ2-1; D is perhaps TRBD2 (5 bases). Germline V gives CDR1 SGHNT, CDR2 YENEEA. Between the trimmed V and J ends, which lost 5 bases and 9 bases, there was a span of 14 bases. CDR3 length equals 13 residues. In DNA form, the CDR3 reads TGTGCCAGCAGCCCTTATCCCAGCGGTGAGCAGTTCTTC. It encodes CASSPYPSGEQFF.

This clone was recorded many times. This chain connects TRBV6-4 to TRBJ2-2; 8 nucleotides match TRBD2. Germline lookup yields CDR1 MRHNA and CDR2 SNTAGT. Unmatched junction bases numbered 1, after V lost 7 bases and J lost 3 bases. The CDR3 loop spans 13 amino acids. CDR3 loop: CASTAGDTGELFF. In DNA form, the CDR3 reads TGTGCCAGCACAGCGGGGGACACCGGGGAGCTGTTTTTT.

This chain connects TRBV4-1 to TRBJ1-3; D unclear. The CDR3 spans 15 residues. V lost 1 base, J lost 3 bases, and 10 bases lay in between. CDR1 MGHRA and CDR2 YSYEKL come from the germline V gene. CDR3 sequence reads: CASSQVPGGGNTIYF. DNA for the CDR3: TGCGCCAGCAGCCAAGTACCAGGAGGTGGAAACACCATATATTTT.

The chain couples TRBV5-1 to TRBJ1-3, with D uncertain. The germline CDR1 and CDR2 sequences are SGHRS and YFSETQ. The CDR3 length is 14 residues. V lost 4 bases and J lost 8, with 16 bases in between. CDR3 sequence: CASSRIIGGDTIYF. As DNA, the CDR3 is TGCGCCAGCAGCCGCATAATCGGAGGTGACACCATATATTTT.

The chain employs TRBV29-1 and TRBJ1-2; 9 bases match TRBD1. The CDR3 is 9 amino acids. With V trimmed by 5 bases and J by 14 bases, 3 bases remained unmatched. Per the germline V gene, CDR1 is SQVTM and CDR2 is ANQGSEA. Written as DNA, the CDR3 is TGCAGCGTTCCGGGACAGGGTACCTTC. Amino acids: CSVPGQGTF.

The chain couples TRBV5-1 to TRBJ2-3; no definite D call. Between the trimmed V and J ends, which lost 0 bases and 4 bases, there was a span of 9 bases. The germline V gene has CDR1 SGHRS and CDR2 YFSETQ. The CDR3 has 14 residues. DNA of the CDR3: TGCGCCAGCAGCTTGGAATTAGCTGCAGATACGCAGTATTTT. It codes for CASSLELAADTQYF.

This clone has just a few counts. V usage is TRBV4-1 and J usage is TRBJ2-2, with TRBD1 matching 8 bases. CDR3 length: 14 amino acids. Looked up from germline, CDR1 is MGHRA and CDR2 is YSYEKL. After removal of 4 bases from V and 6 bases from J, the junction contained 4 bases not matched to a gene. Here the CDR3 DNA reads TGCGCCAGCAGCCCGGCAGGGGGCCCCGGGGAGCTGTTTTTT. Translating it yields CASSPAGGPGELFF.

The chain carries TRBV29-1 and TRBJ1-1; D gene unclear. This CDR3 comprises 12 residues. Germline CDR1 reads SQVTM; CDR2 reads ANQGSEA. The germline V and J ends were trimmed by 5 bases and 1 base, with 8 bases remaining between them. CDR3 sequence (DNA): TGCAGCGTTACCAACTGGAACACTGAAGCTTTCTTT. Protein sequence: CSVTNWNTEAFF.

V gene TRBV4-2 combines with J gene TRBJ1-6, with 9 bases aligning to TRBD1. Trimming removed 3 bases from V and 6 bases from J; junction bases left unmatched: 3. This CDR3 spans 15 amino acids. Germline loops: CDR1 LGHNA, CDR2 YNFKEQ. The CDR3 bases are TGTGCCAGCAGCCAGGGACAGGGTGGTAATTCACCCCTCCACTTT. It translates to CASSQGQGGNSPLHF.

The chain employs TRBV5-6 and TRBJ1-6; 10 nucleotides line up with TRBD1. CDR1 and CDR2 from the germline V gene are SGHDT and YYEEEE. V lost 4 bases and J lost 9; bases outside the gene matches: 10. This CDR3 has 16 residues. CDR3 residues: CASSVTTGTGVSPLHF. For the CDR3, the DNA is TGTGCCAGCAGCGTTACAACCGGGACAGGGGTTTCACCCCTCCACTTT.

The gene calls are TRBV4-3 and TRBJ2-7, with 9 bases fitting TRBD2. The CDR3 contains 17 residues. The J segment lost 2 bases and the V segment lost 0 bases, leaving 8 bases of the junction unmatched. From germline, CDR1 is LGHNA and CDR2 YSLEER. The CDR3 region is CASSQELAGGGAYEQYF. The CDR3 DNA reads TGCGCCAGCAGCCAAGAGCTTGCGGGCGGGGGGGCCTACGAGCAGTACTTC.

The chain has TRBV18 and TRBJ2-1; D might be TRBD2 (7 bases). This CDR3 region has 15 residues. Trimming removed 2 bases from V and 5 bases from J, with 13 bases in between. Germline V gene lookup returns CDR1 KGHSH and CDR2 LQKENI. In DNA, the CDR3 is TGTGCCAGCTCACCAGGGGACGGGGGGCACAATGAGCAGTTCTTC. Translating gives CASSPGDGGHNEQFF. The complete variable domain, with remaining parts taken from reference TRBV18 and TRBJ2-1, reads NAGVMQNPRHLVRRRGQEARLRCSPMKGHSHVYWYRQLPEEGLKFMVYLQKENIIDESGMPKERFSAEFPKEGPSILRIQQVVRGDSAAYFCASSPGDGGHNEQFFGPGTRLTVL.

The chain joins TRBV14 to TRBJ1-6; 8 bases line up with TRBD1. This CDR3 has 16 amino acids. V lost 6 bases to trimming and J lost 9 bases; unmatched junction nucleotides: 13. Germline V CDR1 and CDR2: SGHDN, FVKESK. Written as DNA, the CDR3 is TGTGCCAGCAGTCCAGGGGGCGGCTTCAGTCGTTCACCCCTCCACTTT. Amino acid sequence: CASSPGGGFSRSPLHF.

This chain connects TRBV7-9 to TRBJ1-2; possible D gene TRBD1, 5 bases. CDR1 SEHNR and CDR2 FQNEAQ come from the germline V gene (reference sequence). V lost 1 base and J lost 7, with 7 bases in between. The CDR3 loop spans 12 amino acids. The DNA of the CDR3 is TGTGCCAGCAGCTTAGAAAGGGGTGGCTACACCTTC. It yields the protein CASSLERGGYTF.

V is TRBV5-6 and J is TRBJ1-1; TRBD1 matches at 9 bases. Germline values: CDR1 SGHDT, CDR2 YYEEEE. V lost 7 bases to trimming and J lost 6 bases; unmatched junction nucleotides: 4. The CDR3 extends over 12 amino acids. CDR3 sequence: CASDRGEAEAFF. For the CDR3, the DNA is TGTGCCAGCGACAGGGGGGAGGCTGAAGCTTTCTTT. The variable domain in full, with the rest retrieved from reference TRBV5-6 and TRBJ1-1, is DAGVTQSPTHLIKTRGQQVTLRCSPKSGHDTVSWYQQALGQGPQFIFQYYEEEERQRGNFPDRFSGHQFPNYSSELNVNALLLGDSALYLCASDRGEAEAFFGQGTRLTVV.

The chain couples TRBV4-1 to TRBJ2-5, with no clear D. From germline, CDR1 is MGHRA and CDR2 YSYEKL. The CDR3 covers 14 residues. V lost 0 bases and J 2 bases, leaving 7 bases between the germline ends. CDR3 residues: CASSQDPLQETQYF. The CDR3 nucleotides are TGCGCCAGCAGCCAAGATCCCCTACAAGAGACCCAGTACTTC.